The 6 T cell receptor beta chains below were found in one sample sequenced in a study of T cell changes during pregnancy in multiple sclerosis. Libraries were prepared by immunoSEQ multiplex PCR; TCRdb keeps only in-frame clonotypes and omits some of them. The sample consists of approximately 59,000 clones, 85% to 95% of them appearing once. The sequences come from CD4+ T cells from peripheral blood mononuclear cells, collected before pregnancy. The receptor set was obtained from a female donor with multiple sclerosis, enrolled in a pregnancy study.

V and J are TRBV9 and TRBJ2-6; D might be TRBD2 (6 bases). Germline V gene sequence: CDR1 SGDLS, CDR2 YYNGEE. This CDR3 is 18 amino acids long. V shed 4 bases and J shed 0 bases, with 17 bases lying between them. The chain's CDR3 is CASSPQGLELSGANVLTF. The CDR3 DNA sequence: TGTGCCAGCAGCCCCCAGGGACTTGAACTCTCTGGGGCCAACGTCCTGACTTTC. Full variable domain (missing parts from reference TRBV9 and TRBJ2-6): DSGVTQTPKHLITATGQRVTLRCSPRSGDLSVYWYQQSLDQGLQFLIQYYNGEERAKGNILERFSAQQFPDLHSELNLSSLELGDSALYFCASSPQGLELSGANVLTFGAGSRLTVL.

This chain connects TRBV5-1 to TRBJ2-1, with TRBD2 matching over 9 bases. CDR3 size: 15 residues. The germline V gene has CDR1 SGHRS and CDR2 YFSETQ. V gave up 0 bases and J gave up 8 bases; unmatched junction bases: 6. The DNA of the CDR3 is TGCGCCAGCAGCTTGGAGCAATTAGCGGGAGATGAGCAGTTCTTC. Translated: CASSLEQLAGDEQFF.

This clone was observed a handful of times. The CDR3 DNA is TGTGCCAGCAGTCAGAGGTGGGACGGGAGGGTTGACACCGGGGAGCTGTTTTTT. Amino acids: CASSQRWDGRVDTGELFF. J is TRBJ2-2 and V is TRBV9, with 8 bases aligning to TRBD2. The V segment lost 5 bases and the J segment 3 bases; nucleotides outside the gene matches: 15. The CDR3 has 18 amino acids. The germline V gene encodes CDR1 SGDLS and CDR2 YYNGEE.

The chain has TRBV11-3 and TRBJ1-1; D remains unclear. V was trimmed by 5 bases and J by 2 bases, leaving 9 bases between them. Per germline, CDR1 SGHNT and CDR2 YENEEA. This CDR3 has 13 amino acids. DNA of the CDR3: TGTGCCAGCAGCCTTGGAGGTAACACTGAAGCTTTCTTT. Amino acids: CASSLGGNTEAFF.

V gene TRBV10-3 combines with J gene TRBJ1-1, with 9 bases fitting TRBD1. This CDR3 comprises 13 residues. The V gene's germline CDR1 is ENHRY and CDR2 SYGVKD. The trim removed 4 bases at V and 9 bases at J, leaving 6 bases unmatched. The CDR3 DNA is TGTGCCATCAGTGGACAGGGGGAGTTCCAAGCTTTCTTT. It translates to CAISGQGEFQAFF.

J is TRBJ1-5 and V is TRBV14, with D uncertain. The ends were cut back, 4 bases at V and 2 bases at J, with 15 bases in the middle. Germline V gene sequence: CDR1 SGHDN, CDR2 FVKESK. This CDR3 has 16 amino acids. The CDR3 nucleotides read TGTGCCAGCAGCCGCCACCGCCTATTGGGCAATCAGCCCCAGCATTTT. This gives the protein CASSRHRLLGNQPQHF.